These T cell receptor beta chains were read from a single sample in a study of blood T cell repertoires in COVID-19. Clones were sequenced by immunoSEQ multiplex PCR, and TCRdb holds only the in-frame ones, with some missing. This table has roughly 380,000 clones, around nine tenths appearing once. Sequencing used peripheral blood. The receptors shown here come from a woman aged 40-49 years with COVID-19, enrolled during active disease. CDR3s include the opening cysteine and the closing phenylalanine or tryptophan. The D gene is left open where the match is weak. Clone sizes are given selectively: once, few, many, or a class where the clone is expanded.

v_call	j_call	d_call	clone_size	cdr3_aa	cdr3_nt
TRBV25-1	TRBJ1-5	TRBD1	once	CASSPLDTDRVYF	TGTGCCAGCAGTCCGTTGGATACGGACAGGGTTTATTTT
TRBV5-4	TRBJ1-2	TRBD1	NA	CASSLGGRTGEVYTF	TGTGCCAGCAGCTTGGGTGGCAGGACAGGGGAAGTCTACACCTTC
TRBV11-3	TRBJ2-3	NA	NA	CASSLSPGAPDTQYF	TGTGCCAGCAGCTTGTCGCCGGGAGCCCCAGATACGCAGTATTTT
TRBV3-1/TRBV3-2	TRBJ1-6	TRBD1	NA	CASSQDGTGVANSPLHF	TGTGCCAGCAGCCAAGACGGGACAGGGGTCGCTAATTCACCCCTCCACTTT
TRBV9	TRBJ2-2	NA	NA	CASSVVGGTGELFF	TGTGCCAGCAGCGTAGTGGGAGGTACCGGGGAGCTGTTTTTT
TRBV5-1	TRBJ2-5	NA	NA	CASSARGETQYF	TGCGCCAGCAGCGCCAGGGGAGAGACCCAGTACTTC
TRBV3-1/TRBV3-2	TRBJ1-1	NA	NA	CASSPPGGGGMNTEAFF	TGTGCCAGCAGCCCCCCCGGGGGGGGTGGAATGAACACTGAAGCTTTCTTT
TRBV19	TRBJ1-1	NA	NA	CASSASLNTEAFF	TGTGCCAGTAGTGCCAGTTTGAACACTGAAGCTTTCTTT
TRBV28	TRBJ2-3	NA	NA	CASLARTDTQYF	TGTGCCAGCTTGGCCCGCACAGATACGCAGTATTTT
TRBV10-3	TRBJ2-7	TRBD2	NA	CAIRLAVGDYEQYF	TGTGCCATCAGGCTAGCGGTAGGGGACTACGAGCAGTACTTC
TRBV7-9	TRBJ2-5	NA	few	CASSLSLAERETQYF	TGTGCCAGCAGCTTAAGTTTAGCGGAGCGGGAGACCCAGTACTTC
TRBV15	TRBJ2-1	NA	NA	CATSRERGGAYNEQFF	TGTGCCACCAGCAGAGAAAGGGGCGGGGCTTACAATGAGCAGTTCTTC
TRBV10-3	TRBJ2-7	NA	NA	CAISDLYEQYF	TGTGCCATCAGTGACCTCTACGAGCAGTACTTC
TRBV7-3	TRBJ2-3	TRBD1	NA	CASSLTSVRTGGADTQYF	TGTGCCAGCAGCTTAACGTCCGTTCGGACAGGGGGAGCAGATACGCAGTATTTT
TRBV5-6	TRBJ2-5	TRBD1	once	CASSRTGFGETQYF	TGTGCCAGCAGCCGGACAGGGTTTGGAGAGACCCAGTACTTC
TRBV20-1	TRBJ1-1	NA	NA	CSASIVRGRTEAFF	TGCAGTGCTAGTATAGTCAGGGGTAGGACTGAAGCTTTCTTT
TRBV5-1	TRBJ2-6	NA	once	CASSSLRGFYSGANVLTF	TGCGCCAGCAGTTCCCTAAGGGGTTTTTATTCTGGGGCCAACGTCCTGACTTTC
TRBV7-8	TRBJ1-1	NA	NA	CASTRRGKDTEAFF	TGTGCCAGCACCCGACGGGGTAAGGACACTGAAGCTTTCTTT
TRBV9	TRBJ2-1	NA	NA	CASSVATYEQFF	TGTGCCAGCAGCGTAGCTACGTATGAGCAGTTCTTC
TRBV28	TRBJ1-4	TRBD1	NA	CASSLSGGREKLFF	TGTGCCAGCAGTTTATCAGGGGGCAGGGAAAAACTGTTTTTT
TRBV7-8	TRBJ1-1	TRBD1	NA	CASSLWGGQGNTEAFF	TGTGCCAGCAGCTTATGGGGGGGACAGGGGAACACTGAAGCTTTCTTT
TRBV6-5	TRBJ1-2	NA	few	CASSYAGNGYTF	TGTGCCAGCAGTTACGCAGGGAATGGCTACACCTTC
TRBV6-5	TRBJ1-4	NA	NA	CASSYFQGGEKLFF	TGTGCCAGCAGTTACTTTCAGGGAGGTGAAAAACTGTTTTTT
TRBV14	TRBJ2-3	NA	NA	CASSDTRVTDTQYF	TGTGCCAGCAGCGATACCAGGGTAACAGATACGCAGTATTTT
TRBV10-3	TRBJ1-1	TRBD1	NA	CAISPGTGGNTEAFF	TGTGCCATCAGTCCCGGGACAGGGGGCAACACTGAAGCTTTCTTT